This T cell receptor beta chain was recovered during a study of blood T cell repertoires in COVID-19. Across the whole study: Collection of acute and convalescent COVID-19 samples took place in the United States, Italy and Spain.

This CDR3 is built from 15 residues. The V gene lost 3 bases and the J gene lost 0 bases, with 10 bases spanning the gap. Germline lookup yields CDR1 SGHTA and CDR2 FQGTGA. Clones were read by immunoSEQ multiplex PCR, and TCRdb kept only the in-frame ones, dropping some. The sample has 300,000 to 400,000 clones, 80% to 90% seen once. Sequencing was performed on peripheral blood. J is TRBJ2-3 and V is TRBV7-3, with D possibly matching TRBD2 (5 bases). The sequence came from a man aged 45-60 years with active or convalescent COVID-19. The CDR3 here is CASSFSSASTDTQYF. The CDR3 DNA is TGTGCCAGCAGCTTCAGTAGCGCAAGCACAGATACGCAGTATTTT.